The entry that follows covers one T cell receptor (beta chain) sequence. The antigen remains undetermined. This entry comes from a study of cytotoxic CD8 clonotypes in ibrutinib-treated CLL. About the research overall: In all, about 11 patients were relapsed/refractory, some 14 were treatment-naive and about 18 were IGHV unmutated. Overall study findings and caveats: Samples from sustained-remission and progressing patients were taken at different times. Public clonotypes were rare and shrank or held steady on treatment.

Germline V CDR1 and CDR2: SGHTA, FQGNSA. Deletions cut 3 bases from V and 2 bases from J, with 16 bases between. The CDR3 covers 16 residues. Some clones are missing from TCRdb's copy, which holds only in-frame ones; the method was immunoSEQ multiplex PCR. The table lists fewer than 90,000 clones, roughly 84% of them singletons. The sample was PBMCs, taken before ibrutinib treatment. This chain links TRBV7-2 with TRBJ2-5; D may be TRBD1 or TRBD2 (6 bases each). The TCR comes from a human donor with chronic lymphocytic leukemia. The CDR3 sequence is CASSLFIGGHQETQYF. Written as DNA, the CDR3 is TGTGCCAGCAGCTTGTTCATCGGGGGACATCAAGAGACCCAGTACTTC.